This T cell receptor beta chain was captured by sequencing in a study of high-grade serous ovarian cancer treatment subgroups (dated by TCRdb to the early 2020s). Background on the whole study: A mean of 14,192 reads and 7,494 unique TCR beta rearrangements per sample was generated by sequencing. TCR beta repertoires were profiled in patients with high-grade serous ovarian cancer who were grouped, under a laparoscopic triage algorithm, by complete gross resection or by neoadjuvant chemotherapy response. The approximately 30-patient cohort included approximately 10 patients with no residual disease after primary surgery (R0), approximately 10 excellent NACT responders, and approximately 10 poor NACT responders. One primary tumor sample and two metastatic tumor samples were contributed by each patient, so that fewer than 95 samples were obtained in total. Results and caveats for the whole study, not just this receptor: TCR clonal relatedness was found to be positively correlated with neoantigen level and, by trend, with copy number variation and mutation load derived from whole-genome sequencing. The TCR repertoire analyses centered on CDR3, leaving CDR1 and CDR2 unanalyzed. Bulk tumor TCR sequencing lacked spatial information, limiting insight into HGSC tumor complexity and diversity. Repertoire similarity ranging from about 0.095 to 0.85 was observed between tumors from the same patient, whereas almost no similarity was observed between different patients.

The CDR3 spans 18 residues, from the cysteine through the phenylalanine. Left in the record is the CDR3 DNA by itself, 54 bases read in frame from the first base. The V end gives up 2 bases and the J end 2 bases, leaving 11 bases in the junction not matched to a gene. Via the germline V gene, CDR1 is SGHTA and CDR2 FQGNSA. Of note for this clone: The specificity of this receptor is unknown. Per-base quality was not reported, and no clone a single base away is much larger than it.

The roughly 100 tumor samples underwent high-throughput TCR profiling using ImmunoSEQ. In the original analysis: To measure repertoire diversity, the metrics used were richness (unique productive sequences), clonality, evenness and relatedness, and the Bhattacharyya coefficient was used to assess similarity between samples. A sensitivity analysis that removed TCRs with fewer than two reads produced consistent conclusions. The immuneACCESS repertoire file appears here via TCRdb, limited to in-frame rearrangements. These files lack a portion of the clones; in checked studies, under half of the deficit traces to unresolved V genes, and the cause of the others is not known. V and J calls and clone size follow that table, whereas D and trimming were derived from the DNA. The sample table lists more than 7,500 clones, 62% of them with a count of one. The ten top clones hold approximately 5% of the sample.

The tumor samples were collected prior to definitive surgery or chemotherapy. Genomic DNA was extracted by the MD Anderson Biospecimen Extraction Resource, and TCR sequencing was done by the MD Anderson Cancer Genomics Laboratory. The specimen was tumor tissue. The sequence was collected from a human donor with high-grade serous ovarian cancer. The chain couples TRBV7-2 to TRBJ1-2; 10 central nucleotides agree with TRBD1. The CDR3 loop reads CASSLRGGQGQLNYGYTF. The nucleotide sequence reads as follows: TGTGCCAGCAGCTTACGCGGGGGACAGGGGCAACTCAACTATGGCTACACCTTC.